One and the same sample provided the 17 T cell receptor beta chains below, sequenced in a study of CD8 T cells in ankylosing spondylitis (dated by TCRdb to 2016 to 2017). The study at large found these results: Blood from ankylosing spondylitis patients appeared to be characterized by a TCR beta motif made up of under ten highly homologous amino acid variants.

Libraries were constructed by 5' RACE. The sequencer listed for this sample is Illumina HiSeq 2500. TCRdb ran its own pipeline on the public reads, namely fastp trimming at Q25 and MiXCR clone calling, and kept in-frame beta chains. Each record represents a unique CDR3 protein, reported with the most common genes and DNA among its rows. The sample records about 750,000 distinct CDR3 sequences, under 20% of which are singletons. The top ten clonotypes cover around 20% of the sample. Their target antigens are unknown. Sample: blood, either unsorted or a sorted T cell fraction (not recorded which). The receptors stem from a male donor with ankylosing spondylitis.

The chain couples TRBV28 to TRBJ2-7, with D uncertain. This CDR3 has 15 amino acids. Germline V gives CDR1 MDHEN, CDR2 SYDVKM. V gave up 3 bases and J gave up 1 base, with 13 bases separating them. CDR3 coding DNA: TGTGCCAGCAGTTTTACCAGCGTACTTTCCTACGAGCAGTACTTC. Amino acids: CASSFTSVLSYEQYF.

Only a few counts were recorded for this clonotype. The chain joins TRBV6-1 to TRBJ2-3; TRBD2 matches 10 bases. The germline V gene has CDR1 MNHNS and CDR2 SASEGT. V was clipped by 9 bases and J by 11 bases; unmatched bases: 11. The CDR3 spans 13 residues. The CDR3 sequence: CASRSGGALGQYF. The CDR3, as DNA: TGTGCCAGTAGGAGCGGGGGGGCCTTAGGGCAGTATTTT.

The chain employs TRBV2 and TRBJ1-1; D gene unclear. CDR1 and CDR2 (germline): SNHLY, FYNNEI. CDR3 size: 14 residues. The V and J ends lost 6 bases and 4 bases respectively, with 15 bases between them. CDR3 residues: CASSFTATGTEAFF. CDR3 DNA: TGTGCCAGCAGCTTCACAGCTACGGGCACTGAAGCTTTCTTT.

The chain couples TRBV2 to TRBJ2-1; tentatively, D is TRBD1 or TRBD2 (5 bases each). CDR1 SNHLY and CDR2 FYNNEI come from the germline V gene. Trimming pared 8 bases from V and 4 bases from J, leaving 15 bases between. This CDR3 is built from 14 residues. DNA of the CDR3: TGTGCCAGCGTACCGGGACCTAATTACAATGAGCAGTTCTTC. Encoded protein: CASVPGPNYNEQFF.

The chain recombines TRBV6-1 with TRBJ2-7; 9 positions agree with TRBD2. Germline V gene sequence: CDR1 MNHNS, CDR2 SASEGT. V gave up 10 bases and J gave up 5 bases; unmatched junction bases: 9. This CDR3 is built from 13 residues. The CDR3 reads CATQAGGVNEQYF. CDR3 sequence (DNA): TGTGCCACTCAGGCGGGGGGGGTAAACGAGCAGTACTTC.

This clonotype was seen a handful of times. The chain has TRBV30 and TRBJ1-5, with D hard to call. CDR3 size: 15 residues. Germline lookup yields CDR1 GTSNPN and CDR2 SVGIG (reference sequence). Trimming removed 2 bases at V and 1 base at J, with 12 bases between. The CDR3 coding sequence is TGTGCCTGGAGTTTGGGAGCAGCCAGCAATCAGCCCCAGCATTTT. Its protein product is CAWSLGAASNQPQHF.

The chain has TRBV3-1 and TRBJ2-3, with 9 bases that match TRBD2. This CDR3 region has 16 residues. The germline V gene has CDR1 LGHDT and CDR2 YNNKEL (reference sequence). V was clipped by 3 bases and J by 4 bases; unmatched bases: 8. The CDR3 sequence is CASSHLPSGMSDTQYF. CDR3 DNA: TGTGCCAGCAGCCACCTCCCTAGCGGGATGTCAGATACGCAGTATTTT.

The sample holds a few counts of this clonotype. A read error may account for a junction end that differs from germline. The chain is built from TRBV10-3 and TRBJ2-5, with 15 bases aligning to TRBD2. The CDR3 has 19 amino acids. The germline V gene has CDR1 ENHRY and CDR2 SYGVKD. In DNA, the CDR3 is TGTGCCATCAGTGAGTCGAGCTGGACTAGCGGGAGGGTAGTAGAGACCCAGTACTTT. Translation: CAISESSWTSGRVVETQYF.

This clonotype was detected only a few times. V usage is TRBV29-1 and J usage is TRBJ2-5, with TRBD1 matching over 8 bases. The V gene end was trimmed by 8 bases and the J gene end by 6 bases; junction bases not matched to a gene: 8. The CDR3 length is 12 residues. Germline V gene lookup returns CDR1 SQVTM and CDR2 ANQGSEA. The CDR3 loop is CSIQGAGKTQYF. CDR3 DNA: TGCAGCATTCAGGGGGCAGGAAAGACCCAGTACTTC.

The CDR3 nucleotides are TGTGCCAGCAGTTTAGCGGTACTCAGCACAGATACGCAGTATTTT. Its translation: CASSLAVLSTDTQYF. The rearrangement links TRBV27 to TRBJ2-3; no firm D call. The germline gives CDR1 MNHEY, CDR2 SMNVEV (reference sequence). V shed 2 bases and J shed 0 bases, with 9 bases lying between them. The CDR3 covers 15 residues.

This clonotype has just one count. The chain has TRBV5-5 and TRBJ2-2; D is unclear. Germline V lookup: CDR1 SGHKS, CDR2 YYEKEE (reference sequence). Trimming removed 3 bases at V and 6 bases at J, with 9 bases between. The CDR3 has 13 residues. In DNA form, the CDR3 reads TGTGCCAGCAGCTCTGCCCTCCCCGGGGAGCTGTTTTTT. Translated, it gives CASSSALPGELFF.

The rearrangement uses TRBV20-1 and TRBJ1-1, with 8 positions matching TRBD1. This CDR3 has 12 amino acids. Germline CDR1 and CDR2: DFQATT and SNEGSKA (reference sequence). Trimming at V came to 6 bases and at J to 11 bases, leaving 11 bases not matched to a gene. As DNA, the CDR3 is TGCAGTGCGAGAAGGACAGGGCAGTTGGCTTTCTTT. Protein product: CSARRTGQLAFF.

This clonotype came up many times. This chain connects TRBV27 to TRBJ2-1; D possibly corresponds to TRBD1 (6 bases). The V gene's germline CDR1 is MNHEY and CDR2 SMNVEV (reference sequence). Trimming removed 6 bases from V and 1 base from J, with 10 bases in between. The CDR3 consists of 14 residues. DNA of the CDR3: TGTGCCAGCAGACCCGACAGGTCCTACAATGAGCAGTTCTTC. Protein product: CASRPDRSYNEQFF.

This clonotype was detected only a few times. This chain joins TRBV6-2 or TRBV6-3 and TRBJ2-7; D might be TRBD2 (5 bases). Trimming cost V 2 bases and J 7 bases, with 15 bases left between them. This CDR3 has 14 amino acids. Germline CDR1 MNHEY, CDR2 SVGEGT. CDR3 protein: CASSYLSFGVEQYF. In nucleotides, the CDR3 is TGTGCCAGCAGTTACCTCTCTTTCGGGGTGGAGCAGTACTTC.

A few counts support this clonotype. This rearrangement joins TRBV7-2 to TRBJ1-2, with a possible D match to TRBD1 (5 bases). CDR3 length: 16 residues. Germline V CDR1 and CDR2: SGHTA, FQGNSA. Deletions cut 5 bases from V and 1 base from J, with 17 bases between. As DNA, the CDR3 is TGTGCCAGCAGCCCCCGGGGGGGAAGCCTTAACTATGGCTACACCTTC. Protein: CASSPRGGSLNYGYTF.

This chain uses TRBV5-1 with TRBJ2-5; tentatively, D is TRBD2 (7 bases). V lost 4 bases and J lost 5, with 18 bases in between. Germline CDR1 and CDR2: SGHRS and YFSETQ. The CDR3 runs to 15 residues. The CDR3 nucleotides read TGCGCCAGCAGCCGGGGGGCCGGGACGGGGGAGACCCAGTACTTC. This gives the protein CASSRGAGTGETQYF.

This clonotype was detected ten times or more. This chain connects TRBV5-1 to TRBJ1-1, with unresolved D. The CDR3 length is 15 residues. Germline V CDR1 and CDR2: SGHRS, YFSETQ. V shed 1 base and J shed 0 bases, with 10 bases lying between them. CDR3 DNA: TGCGCCAGCAGCTTGATCTTTGGGATGAACACTGAAGCTTTCTTT. Its translation is CASSLIFGMNTEAFF. The entire variable domain, with the rest obtained from reference TRBV5-1 and TRBJ1-1, is as follows: KAGVTQTPRYLIKTRGQQVTLSCSPISGHRSVSWYQQTPGQGLQFLFEYFSETQRNKGNFPGRFSGRQFSNSRSEMNVSTLELGDSALYLCASSLIFGMNTEAFFGQGTRLTVV.